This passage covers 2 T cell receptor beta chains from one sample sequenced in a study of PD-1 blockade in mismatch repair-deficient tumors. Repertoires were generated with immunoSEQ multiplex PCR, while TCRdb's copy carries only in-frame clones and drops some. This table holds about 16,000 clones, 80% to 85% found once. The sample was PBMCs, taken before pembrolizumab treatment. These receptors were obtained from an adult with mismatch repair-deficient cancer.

In DNA, the CDR3 is TGTGCCAGCAGCTTAGGGACTAGCGGGACGCTAGGAGAGACCCAGTACTTC. Translated: CASSLGTSGTLGETQYF. This chain joins TRBV13 and TRBJ2-5; 11 bases map to TRBD2. With V trimmed by 0 bases and J by 4 bases, 7 bases remained unmatched. Germline V gene data show CDR1 as PRHDT and CDR2 as FYEKMQ (reference sequence). The CDR3 loop spans 17 amino acids.

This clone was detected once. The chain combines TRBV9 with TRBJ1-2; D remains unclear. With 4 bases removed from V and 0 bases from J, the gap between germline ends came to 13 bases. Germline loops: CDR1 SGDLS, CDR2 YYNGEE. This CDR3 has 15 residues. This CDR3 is CASSPLGRANYGYTF. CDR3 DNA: TGTGCCAGCAGCCCCTTAGGGCGAGCTAACTATGGCTACACCTTC.